This T cell receptor (beta chain) came from a study of monozygotic twins with inflammatory bowel disease (dated by TCRdb to between 2019 and 2020). For context, the study as a whole: In total, roughly 30 monozygotic twin pairs made up the full study: 19 Danish pairs, all IBD-discordant, plus nine German pairs, of which four were IBD-concordant and five were IBD-discordant. Within discordant pairs, disease-associated traits were sought mainly by comparing IBD patients with their genetically identical healthy co-twins. Each individual had, on average, about 151 000 unique TCRalpha sequences and 181 000 unique TCRbeta sequences available for analysis. The research as a whole found: The results gave no support for a single strong signal or clonotype linked to IBD. No difference in repertoire similarity was observed between concordant and discordant twins, possibly owing to limited statistical power. Compared with healthy twins, IBD patients had fewer clonotypes in common with other individuals, a difference most pronounced in patients showing signs of disease activity. Differing immunosuppressive treatments among patients may have added background noise and inter-individual variability to the repertoires. TCRbeta repertoire diversity, by inverse Simpson index, was decreased in IBD patients compared with their healthy co-twins. The analysis was unable to tell apart different T cell subtypes.

Libraries were made using 5' RACE. For each TCR library, 3,500 to 4,500 ng of total RNA was used. For each sample, cDNA was synthesized in eight separate reactions using SMARTScribe reverse transcriptase. During cDNA synthesis, unique molecular identifiers containing a 6-nucleotide sample barcode were introduced by template switching. Amplification of TCRalpha and TCRbeta cDNA involved two nested PCRs of roughly 16 and 10 cycles, and each PCR was followed by bead purification. Before amplification, cDNA was treated with uracil DNA-glycosylase and purified using the QIAquick PCR purification kit. The second PCR was the step at which Illumina TruSeq-compatible adapters and sample-specific barcodes were added. Library quality and concentration were checked on TapeStation and Qubit, and libraries were pooled at about 5 ng each. Pooled libraries were sequenced on an Illumina HiSeq2500 single-index Rapid Run with 2 x 100 bp reads and custom sequencing primers. Under the source paper's analysis protocol: PCR and sequencing errors were corrected by UMI-based consensus assembly using MiGEC version 1.2.6. MiXCR version 2.1.1 was used to carry out V(D)J alignment, clonotype assembly and CDR3 extraction. To normalise gene usage, clonotype sharing and MAIT/NKT TCR abundance, the top 1000, 10 000 and 20 000 clonotypes in each sample were analysed. Diversity was computed as the inverse Simpson index with the vegan R package after downsampling to 27 000 UMIs. Statistical testing used paired Mann-Whitney U tests on the discordant twin pairs and applied Benjamini-Hochberg correction for multiple testing. One entry per CDR3 protein sequence results from the TCRdb reprocessing of the reads, with DNA left out. TCRdb's processing, not the authors', yielded these V and J calls. This sample's records show a few hundred thousand distinct CDR3 sequences. Together, the top ten hold 2% to 2.5% of the sample.

An approximately 2.5 ml peripheral blood sample was drawn into PAXgene tubes per donor and stored at -80°C. Without any T cell sorting, total RNA was extracted from whole blood using the PAXgene blood miRNA kit on an automated QIAcube. Peripheral blood from monozygotic twin pairs, either concordant or discordant for inflammatory bowel disease, underwent deep TCRalpha and TCRbeta repertoire profiling that used unique molecular barcoding. Smoking habits were recorded for all twin pairs, and individuals were classified as current, former or never smokers. The CDR3 goes from the cysteine to the phenylalanine over 16 residues. Only the protein is available. In the germline V gene (reference sequence), CDR1 corresponds to LNHNV and CDR2 to YYDKDF. With respect to this clonotype: Its antigen has not been determined.

The rearranged segments are TRBV15 and TRBJ1-5; TCRdb lists TRBD1, though no DNA is available to test this call. This clonotype was sampled from a human donor with ulcerative colitis or Crohn's disease, or a healthy co-twin of an affected twin (not recorded which). The material sequenced was blood. The CDR3 reads CATSRYTGGGNQPQHF.